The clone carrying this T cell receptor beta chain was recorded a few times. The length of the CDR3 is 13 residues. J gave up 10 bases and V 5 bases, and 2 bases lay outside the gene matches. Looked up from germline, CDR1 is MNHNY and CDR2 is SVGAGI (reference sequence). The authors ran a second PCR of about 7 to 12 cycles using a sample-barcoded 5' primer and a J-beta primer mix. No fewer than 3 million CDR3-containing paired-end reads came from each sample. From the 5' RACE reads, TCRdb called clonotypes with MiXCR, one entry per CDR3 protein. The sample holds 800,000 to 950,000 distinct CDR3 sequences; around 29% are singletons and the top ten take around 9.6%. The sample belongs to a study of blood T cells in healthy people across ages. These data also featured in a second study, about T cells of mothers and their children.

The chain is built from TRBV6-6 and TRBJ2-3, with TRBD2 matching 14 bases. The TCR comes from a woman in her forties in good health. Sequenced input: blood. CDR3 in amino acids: CASSTGLAGAQYF. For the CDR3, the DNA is TGTGCCAGCAGTACGGGACTAGCGGGAGCGCAGTATTTT.